The sample holds one count of the clone carrying this TCR beta chain. Repertoires were generated with immunoSEQ multiplex PCR, while TCRdb's copy carries only in-frame clones and drops some. The profile covers some 58,000 clones, with over 90% appearing a single time and around 4.3% taken by the ten largest. The record originates from a study of blood T cell repertoires in COVID-19. Looking at the study overall: COVID-19 samples from acute and convalescent phases originated in the United States, Italy and Spain. The analysed material was cDNA or gDNA that came from T cells, B-cell-depleted T cells, or PBMCs.

The CDR3 consists of 14 residues. CDR1 is SGHDT, CDR2 YYEEEE, per germline. The V and J ends lost 2 bases and 3 bases, in that order; junction bases with no gene match: 2. The source is a man aged 50-60 years with active COVID-19. This chain joins TRBV5-6 and TRBJ2-3, with TRBD2 matching 8 bases. What was sequenced was peripheral blood. CDR3 bases: TGTGCCAGCAGCTTAGCGGGGGCTACAGATACGCAGTATTTT. It encodes CASSLAGATDTQYF.